The entry below gives a single TCR beta chain sequence along with its context. This sample was taken from a study of cytomegalovirus exposure and HLA in healthy donors. PCR involved 60 Vbeta and 13 Jbeta primers. The protocol was immunoSEQ multiplex PCR, while the TCRdb copy is restricted to in-frame clones and leaves out a portion. The table for this sample gives under 130,000 clones. The V segment lost 0 bases and the J segment 0 bases; nucleotides outside the gene matches: 2. This CDR3 is built from 16 residues. Germline V gene lookup returns CDR1 SGDLS and CDR2 YYNGEE. Sequencing was carried out using PBMCs. The genes are TRBV9 and TRBJ2-7, with 11 bases that match TRBD2. The TCR comes from a man aged 40-50 years in good health and CMV-seronegative. The CDR3 region is CASSVGLAGTSYEQYF. CDR3 DNA: TGTGCCAGCAGCGTAGGACTAGCGGGGACCTCCTACGAGCAGTACTTC.